The 31 T cell receptor beta chains listed next were all sequenced from one sample in a study of blood T cell repertoires in COVID-19 (dated by TCRdb to the early 2020s). The library was made by the immunoSEQ multiplex PCR assay. Not all clones reach the TCRdb copy of this immuneACCESS table, which keeps in-frame sequences only. Checked studies attribute under half of the gap to unresolved V genes and leave the rest unexplained. This sample is represented by 65,000 to 85,000 clones; under 95% of them were singletons. The biggest ten clones account for under 6% of the sample. Input material: peripheral blood. The receptors here all came from a human donor in a cohort sampled during active COVID-19.

The genes are TRBV12-5 and TRBJ2-7; D remains unclear. Trimming took off 3 bases at V and 4 bases at J, with 7 bases between the two ends. CDR3 length: 12 amino acids. Germline CDR1 LGHNT, CDR2 FRNRAP. The CDR3 DNA reads TGTGCTAGTGGTTTAACGGGTTACGAGCAGTACTTC. Translation: CASGLTGYEQYF.

The chain links TRBV6-1 to TRBJ2-5; unclear D gene. Trimming left V 2 bases short and J 2 bases short, with 12 bases between. Germline V gene sequence: CDR1 MNHNS, CDR2 SASEGT. The CDR3 has 15 residues. CDR3 residues: CASSEQPQAQETQYF. The CDR3 DNA reads TGTGCCAGCAGTGAACAACCCCAGGCTCAAGAGACCCAGTACTTC.

Concerning this clone: Other DNA sequences in this specimen translate into the identical CDR3. This chain joins TRBV5-6 and TRBJ2-7; possibly TRBD2 for D (5 bases). The CDR3 totals 11 residues. CDR1 SGHDT and CDR2 YYEEEE come from the germline V gene. Trimming pared 0 bases from V and 7 bases from J, leaving 5 bases between. CDR3 nucleotides: TGTGCCAGCAGCTTGGCGGGGGAGCAGTACTTC. As protein: CASSLAGEQYF.

The chain uses TRBV2 and TRBJ1-2; D ambiguous. This CDR3 region has 14 residues. Trimming removed 6 bases at V and 2 bases at J, with 13 bases between. Germline V gene lookup returns CDR1 SNHLY and CDR2 FYNNEI. The CDR3, as DNA: TGTGCCAGCAGAGGACGGGGTTTAAACTATGGCTACACCTTC. Its translation: CASRGRGLNYGYTF.

J is TRBJ1-5 and V is TRBV6-2 or TRBV6-3; 7 bases fit TRBD1. This CDR3 spans 19 amino acids. Germline CDR1 and CDR2: MNHEY and SVGEGT. Trimming took 4 bases from V and 2 from J; bases not matched to a gene: 17. The CDR3 nucleotides read TGTGCCAGCAGTTGGGGGTGGACAGGACCCCTAGAACGCAATCAGCCCCAGCATTTT. Translation: CASSWGWTGPLERNQPQHF.

This chain uses TRBV7-9 with TRBJ2-7, with D perhaps TRBD1 (5 bases). The CDR3 consists of 15 residues. The V gene's germline CDR1 is SEHNR and CDR2 FQNEAQ (reference sequence). V shed 5 bases and J shed 2 bases, with 16 bases lying between them. In DNA, the CDR3 is TGTGCCAGCAGCGTCATGGGGCAGGAAACCTACGAGCAGTACTTC. This gives the protein CASSVMGQETYEQYF.

The chain couples TRBV5-6 to TRBJ1-1; possible D gene TRBD1, 5 bases. Germline V gene data show CDR1 as SGHDT and CDR2 as YYEEEE. The CDR3 is made up of 14 amino acids. Trimming stripped 2 bases from V and 4 bases from J, with 12 bases between. The CDR3 DNA sequence: TGTGCCAGCAGCTTCGGAGGGGAGGGCACTGAAGCTTTCTTT. It encodes CASSFGGEGTEAFF.

This sequence joins TRBV3-1 (or the pseudogene TRBV3-2) and TRBJ2-2; 12 bases fit TRBD2. The V segment lost 4 bases and the J segment 5 bases; nucleotides outside the gene matches: 5. The CDR3 has 16 residues. Germline V gives CDR1 LGHDT, CDR2 YNNKEL (reference sequence). CDR3 nucleotide sequence: TGTGCCAGCAGCCGAGGACTAGCGGGGTTAACCGGGGAGCTGTTTTTT. It codes for CASSRGLAGLTGELFF.

The J gene is TRBJ1-1, the V gene TRBV11-2; 7 nucleotides align to TRBD1. The CDR3 runs to 15 residues. J was trimmed by 1 base and V by 3 bases; bases with no gene match: 5. The V gene's germline CDR1 is SGHAT and CDR2 FQNNGV. The CDR3: CASSFTGAANTEAFF. Written as DNA, the CDR3 is TGTGCCAGCAGCTTCACAGGGGCCGCGAACACTGAAGCTTTCTTT.

J is TRBJ2-7 and V is TRBV5-1, with TRBD1 identical over 8 bases. The CDR3 consists of 15 residues. The germline CDR1 and CDR2 sequences are SGHRS and YFSETQ. With 2 bases clipped from V and 2 bases from J, the junction kept 6 bases outside the gene matches. Here the CDR3 reads CASSLGDRPPYEQYF. CDR3 DNA sequence: TGCGCCAGCAGCTTAGGGGACAGGCCACCCTACGAGCAGTACTTC.

This clone was counted a single time. The chain recombines TRBV7-3 with TRBJ2-2; 9 bases line up with TRBD1. Unmatched junction bases numbered 5, after V lost 4 bases and J lost 5 bases. The CDR3 sequence is 15 residues long. In germline, CDR1 is SGHTA, CDR2 FQGTGA. The CDR3, as DNA: TGTGCCAGCAGCTCACAGGGGGCGAGTACCGGGGAGCTGTTTTTT. It encodes CASSSQGASTGELFF.

The genes are TRBV21-1 and TRBJ1-5; the table's TRBD1 call for D was not verified on the DNA. TRBV21-1 is a documented pseudogene. The CDR3 length is 16 residues. CDR3 protein: CASSPSLTGVNQPQHF. For the CDR3, the DNA is TGTGCCAGCAGCCCCTCCCTAACAGGGGTCAATCAGCCCCAGCATTTT.

The V call is TRBV11-2, the J call TRBJ1-6; 10 nucleotides match TRBD1. With V trimmed by 1 base and J by 8 bases, 2 bases remained unmatched. Germline V gives CDR1 SGHAT, CDR2 FQNNGV. The CDR3 is 15 residues long. In nucleotides, the CDR3 is TGTGCCAGCAGCTTAGTTGGGACAGGGGATTCACCCCTCCACTTT. It yields the protein CASSLVGTGDSPLHF.

The rearrangement joins TRBV2 to TRBJ2-3, with 13 bases that match TRBD2. The CDR3 is made up of 15 amino acids. CDR1 SNHLY and CDR2 FYNNEI come from the germline V gene. Trimming removed 4 bases from V and 6 bases from J; junction bases left unmatched: 4. The CDR3 region is CASSAGLAGADTQYF. In DNA form, the CDR3 reads TGTGCCAGCAGTGCTGGACTAGCGGGGGCGGATACGCAGTATTTT. Using reference TRBV2 and TRBJ2-3 for the parts outside the CDR3, the full variable domain is EPEVTQTPSHQVTQMGQEVILRCVPISNHLYFYWYRQILGQKVEFLVSFYNNEISEKSEIFDDQFSVERPDGSNFTLKIRSTKLEDSAMYFCASSAGLAGADTQYFGPGTRLTVL.

V usage is TRBV7-2 and J usage is TRBJ2-3; TRBD2 aligns across 10 bases. CDR3 size: 15 residues. V was clipped by 1 base and J by 6 bases; unmatched bases: 4. Germline CDR1 reads SGHTA; CDR2 reads FQGNSA. In nucleotides, the CDR3 is TGTGCCAGCAGCTTAGATAGCGGGGGGTGGGATACGCAGTATTTT. Its translation is CASSLDSGGWDTQYF. Supplemented by reference TRBV7-2 and TRBJ2-3, the full variable domain reads GAGVSQSPSNKVTEKGKDVELRCDPISGHTALYWYRQSLGQGLEFLIYFQGNSAPDKSGLPSDRFSAERTGGSVSTLTIQRTQQEDSAVYLCASSLDSGGWDTQYFGPGTRLTVL.

The chain employs TRBV18 and TRBJ2-2; possible D gene TRBD2, 6 bases. V was pared by 2 bases and J by 4 bases, with 14 bases between. The germline V gene has CDR1 KGHSH and CDR2 LQKENI. The CDR3 contains 16 residues. This CDR3 reads CASSPAALASTGELFF. The DNA for the CDR3 is TGTGCCAGCTCACCAGCTGCCCTAGCGAGCACCGGGGAGCTGTTTTTT.

This chain uses TRBV5-1 with TRBJ2-5; 9 bases match TRBD1. V lost 5 bases, J lost 2 bases, and 7 bases stayed unmatched. The CDR3 runs 15 residues. Germline assignment: CDR1 SGHRS and CDR2 YFSETQ. CDR3 sequence (DNA): TGCGCCAGCAGGGAGAAGGGACAGGGTCAAGAGACCCAGTACTTC. Its translation: CASREKGQGQETQYF.

The CDR3 sequence: CASSPRVRGDEKLFF. As DNA, the CDR3 is TGTGCCAGCAGTCCTAGGGTCAGGGGAGATGAAAAACTGTTTTTT. The chain recombines TRBV27 with TRBJ1-4, with D possibly TRBD1 on 6 matching bases. The length of the CDR3 is 15 residues. Germline CDR1 reads MNHEY; CDR2 reads SMNVEV (reference sequence). Trimming removed 5 bases from V and 6 bases from J, with 16 bases in between.

This clone was detected only once. The CDR3 sequence: CASSPAGTGGDEQYF. The CDR3 nucleotides are TGCGCCAGCAGCCCGGCCGGGACAGGGGGAGACGAGCAGTACTTC. The J gene is TRBJ2-7, the V gene TRBV5-1, with 11 nucleotides matching TRBD1. The junction had 8 bases not matched to a gene; V was cut back by 4 bases and J by 5 bases. The germline gives CDR1 SGHRS, CDR2 YFSETQ. The CDR3 loop spans 15 amino acids.

The chain carries TRBV2 and TRBJ2-1, with 8 bases identical to TRBD1. V was clipped by 7 bases and J by 9 bases; unmatched bases: 8. In germline, CDR1 is SNHLY, CDR2 FYNNEI. The CDR3 runs 13 residues. This CDR3 reads CASTPTGAGEQFF. The CDR3 nucleotides are TGTGCCAGCACCCCGACAGGGGCTGGTGAGCAGTTCTTC.

The V call is TRBV5-8, the J call TRBJ2-5; no firm D call. This CDR3 comprises 11 residues. Germline V gene sequence: CDR1 SGHTS, CDR2 YDEGEE. The V and J ends lost 0 bases and 11 bases respectively, with 8 bases between them. The CDR3 region is CASSLDPPQYF. Written as DNA, the CDR3 is TGTGCCAGCAGCTTGGATCCCCCACAGTACTTC.

The chain joins TRBV6-2 or TRBV6-3 to TRBJ1-5, with unresolved D. The V gene lost 4 bases and the J gene lost 4 bases, with 14 bases spanning the gap. CDR3 size: 15 residues. The V gene's germline CDR1 is MNHEY and CDR2 SVGEGT. The DNA of the CDR3 is TGTGCCAGCAGTTCGGACGTTGGCGGGAATCAGCCCCAGCATTTT. Its translation: CASSSDVGGNQPQHF.

The count of this clone is one. V gene TRBV7-2 combines with J gene TRBJ2-3; TRBD2 aligns across 14 bases. The V gene's germline CDR1 is SGHTA and CDR2 FQGNSA. The CDR3 covers 16 residues. With V trimmed by 7 bases and J by 13 bases, 16 bases remained unmatched. The CDR3 bases are TGTGCCAGCACCGATAAAGGACTAGCGGGGGGTTATGGGGAGTATTTT. This codes for CASTDKGLAGGYGEYF.

V usage is TRBV11-2 and J usage is TRBJ1-2; D gene uncertain. The germline V gene has CDR1 SGHAT and CDR2 FQNNGV. V was trimmed by 9 bases and J by 2 bases, leaving 10 bases between them. This CDR3 is built from 12 residues. The CDR3 sequence: CASSGQNYGYTF. In DNA, the CDR3 is TGTGCCAGTAGTGGGCAGAACTATGGCTACACCTTC.

The genes are TRBV5-8 and TRBJ2-1; 11 bases line up with TRBD1. J gave up 6 bases and V 4 bases, and 6 bases lay outside the gene matches. Germline CDR1 reads SGHTS; CDR2 reads YDEGEE. The CDR3 spans 15 residues. The CDR3, as DNA: TGTGCCAGCAGCGAGAGGACAGGGGGCGGCAATGAGCAGTTCTTC. Its translation: CASSERTGGGNEQFF.

CDR3 loop: CASSTNRPDNEQFF. CDR3 bases: TGTGCCAGCAGCACTAATCGCCCGGACAATGAGCAGTTCTTC. The genes are TRBV5-6 and TRBJ2-1, with no clear D. Trimming shortened V by 4 bases and J by 5 bases, and 13 bases separated the two germline ends. The V gene's germline CDR1 is SGHDT and CDR2 YYEEEE. There are 14 residues in the CDR3.

The count of this clone is one. V is TRBV6-5 and J is TRBJ1-2; tentative D call: TRBD1 (5 bases). The CDR3 runs 16 residues. CDR1 and CDR2 from the germline V gene are MNHEY and SVGAGI. The ends were cut back, 2 bases at V and 3 bases at J, with 16 bases in the middle. CDR3 residues: CASSYAATAGYYGYTF. The CDR3 DNA is TGTGCCAGCAGTTACGCGGCCACAGCAGGGTACTATGGCTACACCTTC.

The chain recombines TRBV11-2 with TRBJ2-6; D is uncertain. CDR3 length equals 15 residues. Looked up from germline, CDR1 is SGHAT and CDR2 is FQNNGV. V gave up 3 bases and J gave up 2 bases, with 8 bases separating them. The CDR3 sequence: CASSFVETGANVLTF. The CDR3 coding sequence is TGTGCCAGCAGCTTTGTTGAGACTGGGGCCAACGTCCTGACTTTC.

About this clone itself: An end of the junction does not agree with germline; a read error may underlie this. This CDR3 is also generated by other DNA sequences in the sample. The chain joins TRBV5-1 to TRBJ2-2, with 9 bases matching TRBD2. The CDR3 has 16 residues. CDR1 and CDR2 (germline): SGHRS, YFSETQ. This CDR3 is CASSLGLAANTGELFF. For the CDR3, the DNA is TGCGCCAGCAGCTTGGGACTAGCGGCGAATACCGGGGAGCTGTTTTTT.

The CDR3 reads CASSLLAGDSYEQYF. The CDR3 region has the DNA TGTGCCAGCAGCCTACTAGCGGGGGACTCCTACGAGCAGTACTTC. The V and J genes are TRBV6-5 and TRBJ2-7, with 11 bases identical to TRBD2. V lost 6 bases and J lost 0; bases outside the gene matches: 4. The CDR3 is made up of 15 amino acids. Germline V gene sequence: CDR1 MNHEY, CDR2 SVGAGI.

The chain is built from TRBV4-3 and TRBJ2-4; TRBD1 is a possible D gene (6 bases). The CDR3 has 14 residues. Germline assignment: CDR1 LGHNA and CDR2 YSLEER. V lost 3 bases, J lost 7 bases, and 13 bases lay in between. The CDR3 loop reads CASSQGTNRNIQYF. The CDR3 bases are TGCGCCAGCAGCCAGGGGACAAACAGGAACATTCAGTACTTC.